This T cell receptor beta chain was found in a study of cytomegalovirus exposure and HLA in healthy donors. Findings and caveats of the study: Other equally common chains were less clonally expanded than HLA-associated TCR beta chains, a later analysis showed. Common viral pathogens seemed to be connected with several of the most significant clusters, according to a later analysis. Earlier findings revealed that most TCR beta V segments proved productive either about 90% or about 30% of the time.

The count of this clone is one. Its antigen is not known. The CDR3 totals 13 residues. V lost 1 base, J lost 8 bases, and 11 bases lay in between. Germline V CDR1 and CDR2: SEHNR, FQNEAQ (reference sequence). PCR involved 60 Vbeta and 13 Jbeta primers. Measured with immunoSEQ multiplex PCR; TCRdb has only the in-frame clones, and not every one. The data contain approximately 260,000 clones, roughly four fifths of them singletons. V and J are TRBV7-9 and TRBJ1-1; D is undetermined. This TCR derives from a woman aged 40 to 50 in good health and CMV-seropositive. Sequenced sample: PBMCs. The CDR3 protein is CASSLGADREAFF. CDR3 bases: TGTGCCAGCAGCTTAGGGGCCGACCGCGAAGCTTTCTTT. Full variable domain (outside the CDR3, taken from reference TRBV7-9 and TRBJ1-1): DTGVSQNPRHKITKRGQNVTFRCDPISEHNRLYWYRQTLGQGPEFLTYFQNEAQLEKSRLLSDRFSAERPKGSFSTLEIQRTEQGDSAMYLCASSLGADREAFFGQGTRLTVV.